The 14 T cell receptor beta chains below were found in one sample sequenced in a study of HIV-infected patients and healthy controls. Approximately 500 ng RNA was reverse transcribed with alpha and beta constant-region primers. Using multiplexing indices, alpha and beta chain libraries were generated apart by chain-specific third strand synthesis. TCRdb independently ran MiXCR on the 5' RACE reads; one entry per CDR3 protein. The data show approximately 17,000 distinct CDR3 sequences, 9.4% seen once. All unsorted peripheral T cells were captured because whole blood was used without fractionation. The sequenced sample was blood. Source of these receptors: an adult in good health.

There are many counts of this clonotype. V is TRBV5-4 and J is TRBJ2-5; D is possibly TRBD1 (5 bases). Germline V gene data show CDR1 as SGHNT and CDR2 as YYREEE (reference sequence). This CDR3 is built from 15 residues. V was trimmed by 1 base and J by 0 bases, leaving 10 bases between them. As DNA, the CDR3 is TGTGCCAGCAGCTTGCCCCGGACAAACCAAGAGACCCAGTACTTC. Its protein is CASSLPRTNQETQYF.

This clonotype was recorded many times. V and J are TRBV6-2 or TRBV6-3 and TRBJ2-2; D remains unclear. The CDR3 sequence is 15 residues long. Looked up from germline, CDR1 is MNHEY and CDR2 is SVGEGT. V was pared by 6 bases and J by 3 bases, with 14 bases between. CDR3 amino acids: CASRTAGTDTGELFF. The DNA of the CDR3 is TGTGCCAGCAGAACCGCTGGTACGGACACCGGGGAGCTGTTTTTT.

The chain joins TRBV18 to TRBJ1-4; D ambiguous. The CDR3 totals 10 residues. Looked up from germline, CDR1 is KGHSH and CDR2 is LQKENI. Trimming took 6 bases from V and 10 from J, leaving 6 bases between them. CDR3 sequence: CASSIVKLFF. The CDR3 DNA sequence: TGTGCCAGCTCCATCGTAAAACTGTTTTTT. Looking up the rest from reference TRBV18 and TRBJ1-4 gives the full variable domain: NAGVMQNPRHLVRRRGQEARLRCSPMKGHSHVYWYRQLPEEGLKFMVYLQKENIIDESGMPKERFSAEFPKEGPSILRIQQVVRGDSAAYFCASSIVKLFFGSGTQLSVL.

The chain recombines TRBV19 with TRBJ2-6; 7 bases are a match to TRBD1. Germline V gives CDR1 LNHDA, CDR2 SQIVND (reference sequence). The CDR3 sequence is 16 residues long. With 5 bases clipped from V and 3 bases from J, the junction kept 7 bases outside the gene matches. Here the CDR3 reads CASSDTTGDGANVLTF. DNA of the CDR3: TGTGCCAGTAGTGATACTACAGGGGATGGGGCCAACGTCCTGACTTTC.

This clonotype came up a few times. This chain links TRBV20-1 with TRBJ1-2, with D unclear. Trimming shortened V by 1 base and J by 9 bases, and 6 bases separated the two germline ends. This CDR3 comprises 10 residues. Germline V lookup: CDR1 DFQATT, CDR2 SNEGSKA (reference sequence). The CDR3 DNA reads TGCAGTGCTAGAGCCACGAGCTACACCTTC. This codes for CSARATSYTF.

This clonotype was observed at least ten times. The CDR3 loop is CASSPPKNTEAFF. Here the CDR3 DNA reads TGTGCCAGCAGTCCCCCCAAGAACACTGAAGCTTTCTTT. The chain couples TRBV28 to TRBJ1-1, with unresolved D. Germline-derived CDR1 and CDR2 are MDHEN and SYDVKM. This CDR3 is 13 amino acids long. Trimming cost V 5 bases and J 1 base, with 8 bases left between them.

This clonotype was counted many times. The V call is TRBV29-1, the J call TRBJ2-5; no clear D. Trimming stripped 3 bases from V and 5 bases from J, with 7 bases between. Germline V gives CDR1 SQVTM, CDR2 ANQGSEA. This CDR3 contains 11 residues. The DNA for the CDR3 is TGCAGCGTTGAGCGTCTGGAGACCCAGTACTTC. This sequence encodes CSVERLETQYF.

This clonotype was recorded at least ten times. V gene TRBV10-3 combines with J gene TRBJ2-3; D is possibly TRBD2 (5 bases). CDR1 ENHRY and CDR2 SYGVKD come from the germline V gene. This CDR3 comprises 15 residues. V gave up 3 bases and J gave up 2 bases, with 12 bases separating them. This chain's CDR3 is CAISDIPGVTDTQYF. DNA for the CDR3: TGTGCCATCAGTGACATCCCCGGGGTCACAGATACGCAGTATTTT.

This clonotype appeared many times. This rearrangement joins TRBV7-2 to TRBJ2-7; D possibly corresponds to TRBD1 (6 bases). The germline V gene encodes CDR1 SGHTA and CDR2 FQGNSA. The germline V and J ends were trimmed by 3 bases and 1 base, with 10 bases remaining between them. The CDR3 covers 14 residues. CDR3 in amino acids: CASSFGRGSYEQYV. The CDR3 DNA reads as TGTGCCAGCAGCTTTGGCAGGGGTTCCTACGAGCAGTACGTC.

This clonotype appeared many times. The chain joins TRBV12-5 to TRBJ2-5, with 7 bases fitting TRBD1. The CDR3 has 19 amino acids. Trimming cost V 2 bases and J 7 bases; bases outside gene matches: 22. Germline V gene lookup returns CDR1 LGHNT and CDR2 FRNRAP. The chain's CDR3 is CASGLPYPTGTVPAGTQYF. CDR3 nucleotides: TGTGCTAGTGGTTTGCCCTACCCCACCGGGACAGTTCCCGCGGGGACCCAGTACTTC. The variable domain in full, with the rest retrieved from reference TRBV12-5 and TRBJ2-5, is DARVTQTPRHKVTEMGQEVTMRCQPILGHNTVFWYRQTMMQGLELLAYFRNRAPLDDSGMPKDRFSAEMPDATLATLKIQPSEPRDSAVYFCASGLPYPTGTVPAGTQYFGPGTRLLVL.

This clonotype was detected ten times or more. The CDR3 DNA follows: TGTGCCACCAGTGATCCTGAGAGTCCGAACACCGGGGAGCTGTTTTTT. It encodes CATSDPESPNTGELFF. The V call is TRBV24-1, the J call TRBJ2-2; D unclear. The CDR3 sequence is 16 residues long. The germline V and J ends were trimmed by 3 bases and 0 bases, with 10 bases remaining between them. Per germline, CDR1 KGHDR and CDR2 SFDVKD.

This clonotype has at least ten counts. Here the CDR3 reads CASSLAPPDGYTF. The CDR3 nucleotides read TGTGCCAGCAGCTTGGCCCCGCCGGATGGCTACACCTTC. The chain combines TRBV5-6 with TRBJ1-2; D uncertain. The CDR3 consists of 13 residues. The V gene lost 0 bases and the J gene lost 6 bases, with 9 bases spanning the gap. Germline CDR1 reads SGHDT; CDR2 reads YYEEEE.

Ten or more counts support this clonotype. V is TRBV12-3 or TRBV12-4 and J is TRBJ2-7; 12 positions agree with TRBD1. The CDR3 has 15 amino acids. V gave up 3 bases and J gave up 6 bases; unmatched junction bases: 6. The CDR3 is CASSFSGTGGFEQYF. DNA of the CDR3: TGTGCCAGCAGTTTCTCTGGGACAGGGGGCTTCGAGCAGTACTTC.

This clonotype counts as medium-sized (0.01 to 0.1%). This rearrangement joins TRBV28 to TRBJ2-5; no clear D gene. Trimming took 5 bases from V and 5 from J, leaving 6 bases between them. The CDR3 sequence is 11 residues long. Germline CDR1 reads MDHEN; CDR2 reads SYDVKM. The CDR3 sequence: CASSLLETQYF. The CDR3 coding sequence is TGTGCCAGCAGTCTACTCGAGACCCAGTACTTC.